The 26 T cell receptor beta chains reported below all come from one sample, sequenced in a study of OX40 agonist ivuxolimab in advanced cancers. Sequenced by immunoSEQ multiplex PCR; TCRdb stores in-frame clones only, minus some. The sample holds 90,000 to 150,000 clones, more than 80% seen once. Sequenced material: CD4+ or CD8+ T cells sorted from blood, taken in a trial of the OX40 agonist ivuxolimab. Receptors originate from an adult with an advanced solid tumor such as melanoma, head and neck, liver or kidney cancer.

This sequence joins TRBV2 and TRBJ1-1, with 11 positions matching TRBD1. The germline V gene has CDR1 SNHLY and CDR2 FYNNEI. This CDR3 has 14 amino acids. The junction had 6 bases not matched to a gene; V was cut back by 6 bases and J by 6 bases. The CDR3 reads CASSRDRGWPEAFF. The CDR3 region has the DNA TGTGCCAGCAGCAGGGACAGGGGGTGGCCTGAAGCTTTCTTT.

This chain connects TRBV4-3 to TRBJ1-1, with D uncertain. V lost 0 bases to trimming and J lost 6 bases, with 11 bases between them. The CDR3 is 14 residues long. Per germline, CDR1 LGHNA and CDR2 YSLEER. DNA of the CDR3: TGCGCCAGCAGCCAAGAACTGGTTGGGGCTGAAGCTTTCTTT. Amino acids: CASSQELVGAEAFF.

This clone was detected only a few times. This chain links TRBV6-1 with TRBJ1-5; TRBD1 aligns across 11 bases. The CDR3 totals 14 residues. Germline V gene lookup returns CDR1 MNHNS and CDR2 SASEGT. The junction had 5 bases not matched to a gene; V was cut back by 7 bases and J by 6 bases. The CDR3 sequence is CASTRTGGSQPQHF. The CDR3 DNA sequence: TGTGCCAGCACCAGGACAGGGGGCAGTCAGCCCCAGCATTTT.

The rearrangement uses TRBV18 and TRBJ2-7; TRBD2 aligns across 7 bases. The junction had 10 bases not matched to a gene; V was cut back by 3 bases and J by 2 bases. The CDR3 has 16 amino acids. Germline CDR1 KGHSH, CDR2 LQKENI. DNA for the CDR3: TGTGCCAGCTCACCTCCCCAGGGACTATTGGCCTACGAGCAGTACTTC. Residues: CASSPPQGLLAYEQYF.

V is TRBV5-1 and J is TRBJ1-2; TRBD1 matches 8 bases. Trimming at V came to 3 bases and at J to 5 bases, leaving 3 bases not matched to a gene. CDR3 length: 13 residues. Germline assignment: CDR1 SGHRS and CDR2 YFSETQ. CDR3 DNA: TGCGCCAGCAGCTCGACAGGGGATTATGGCTACACCTTC. This sequence encodes CASSSTGDYGYTF.

V and J are TRBV2 and TRBJ2-3; TRBD2 might be the D (7 bases). Per the germline V gene, CDR1 is SNHLY and CDR2 is FYNNEI. CDR3 length: 14 residues. Trimming removed 4 bases from V and 4 bases from J, with 12 bases in between. The CDR3 nucleotides are TGTGCCAGCAGTGCGGGGGGCGGCGCAGATACGCAGTATTTT. Its protein is CASSAGGGADTQYF.

The chain couples TRBV7-9 to TRBJ1-5; D is unclear. The V end was cut by 3 bases, the J end by 6 bases, with 12 bases between. CDR3 length equals 14 residues. Germline V gene sequence: CDR1 SEHNR, CDR2 FQNEAQ (reference sequence). The CDR3: CASSFLSEGQPQHF. In DNA form, the CDR3 reads TGTGCCAGCAGCTTTTTAAGTGAGGGTCAGCCCCAGCATTTT. Filled out from reference TRBV7-9 and TRBJ1-5, the complete variable domain reads DTGVSQNPRHKITKRGQNVTFRCDPISEHNRLYWYRQTLGQGPEFLTYFQNEAQLEKSRLLSDRFSAERPKGSFSTLEIQRTEQGDSAMYLCASSFLSEGQPQHFGDGTRLSIL.

The sample holds one count of this clone. Germline is not matched at one junction end, which may reflect a read error. The rearrangement joins TRBV29-1 to TRBJ2-3, with a tentative D call TRBD1 (8 bases). The CDR3 covers 14 residues. Germline values: CDR1 SQVTM, CDR2 ANQGSEA. CDR3 nucleotides: TGCAGCCTTGAGAACAGGGGGGAGGGAGATACGCAGTATTTT. It yields the protein CSLENRGEGDTQYF.

The chain is built from TRBV2 and TRBJ1-4; TRBD1 matches 7 bases. This CDR3 is 14 amino acids long. J lost 7 bases, V lost 7 bases, and 9 bases had no gene match. In germline, CDR1 is SNHLY, CDR2 FYNNEI. CDR3 nucleotides: TGTGCCAGCACCAGGGGGGGGACGACTGAAAAACTGTTTTTT. This encodes CASTRGGTTEKLFF.

The CDR3 reads CASQTSGGADSREQFF. CDR3 DNA: TGTGCCAGCCAAACTAGCGGGGGGGCCGATTCACGTGAGCAGTTCTTC. The chain is built from TRBV2 and TRBJ2-1, with 13 bases fitting TRBD2. Trimming at V came to 8 bases and at J to 9 bases, leaving 13 bases not matched to a gene. The germline gives CDR1 SNHLY, CDR2 FYNNEI. The CDR3 totals 16 residues.

The chain combines TRBV6-5 with TRBJ1-3; D gene unclear. Germline CDR1 MNHEY, CDR2 SVGAGI. The CDR3 has 12 amino acids. V was shortened by 6 bases and J by 2 bases, with 5 bases between the two germline ends. DNA of the CDR3: TGTGCCAGCAGATTCCCTGGAAACACCATATATTTT. Protein: CASRFPGNTIYF.

This clone occurred once. The chain links TRBV7-9 to TRBJ2-3, with TRBD1 as a possible D gene (6 bases). This CDR3 has 14 residues. Germline CDR1 and CDR2: SEHNR and FQNEAQ (reference sequence). The germline V and J ends were trimmed by 5 bases and 0 bases, with 9 bases remaining between them. This CDR3 reads CASSGGFSTDTQYF. For the CDR3, the DNA is TGTGCCAGCAGCGGGGGCTTTAGCACAGATACGCAGTATTTT.

The chain is built from TRBV7-8 and TRBJ2-1; D not resolved. CDR1 is SGHVS, CDR2 FQNEAQ, per germline. The CDR3 runs 15 residues. Trimming cost V 2 bases and J 0 bases, with 8 bases left between them. The CDR3 nucleotides are TGTGCCAGCAGCTTACGCGTTGGCTCCTACAATGAGCAGTTCTTC. Translating it yields CASSLRVGSYNEQFF.

This chain uses TRBV6-1 with TRBJ2-2; 7 bases match TRBD2. This CDR3 is built from 15 residues. Germline CDR1 is MNHNS and CDR2 is SASEGT. Losses at the gene ends were 8 bases for V and 6 bases for J; bases not matched to a gene: 12. This chain's CDR3 is CASSGLPGGPGELFF. CDR3 DNA sequence: TGTGCCAGCTCGGGACTCCCGGGGGGTCCCGGGGAGCTGTTTTTT.

CDR3 coding DNA: TGTGCCAGCTCACCAGTGGGACAGATTTTGGAAGCTTTCTTT. Residues: CASSPVGQILEAFF. The J gene is TRBJ1-1, the V gene TRBV18; 7 bases align to TRBD1. The CDR3 covers 14 residues. CDR1 KGHSH and CDR2 LQKENI come from the germline V gene. The junction had 8 bases not matched to a gene; V was cut back by 2 bases and J by 8 bases.

This clone has a single count. A junction end diverges from the germline sequence, so it may reflect a read error. The V gene is TRBV28, the J gene TRBJ1-6, with a possible D match to TRBD1 (5 bases). This CDR3 has 13 residues. CDR1 MDHEN and CDR2 SYDVKM come from the germline V gene. Here the CDR3 reads CASSLGAGDGLRF. DNA for the CDR3: TGTGCCAGCAGTTTAGGGGCCGGGGACGGCCTTCGCTTT.

This clone was seen only a few times. The V call is TRBV5-4, the J call TRBJ1-2; 7 bases agree with TRBD1. CDR3 length equals 15 residues. Germline lookup yields CDR1 SGHNT and CDR2 YYREEE (reference sequence). Losses at the gene ends were 5 bases for V and 2 bases for J; bases not matched to a gene: 9. CDR3 coding DNA: TGTGCCAGCAGTCACGCCTCGGGACAGAACTATGGCTACACCTTC. This translates into CASSHASGQNYGYTF.

This clone was picked up one time. The chain joins TRBV29-1 to TRBJ1-1; D ambiguous. CDR3 size: 13 residues. CDR1 is SQVTM, CDR2 ANQGSEA, per germline. Trimming took 3 bases from V and 7 from J, leaving 15 bases between them. CDR3 bases: TGCAGCGTTGACAGAGGGTGGATGGGTGAAGCTTTCTTT. As protein: CSVDRGWMGEAFF.

The V and J genes are TRBV28 and TRBJ2-7; D uncertain. Per the germline V gene, CDR1 is MDHEN and CDR2 is SYDVKM. CDR3 length: 13 amino acids. V lost 7 bases to trimming and J lost 1 base, with 11 bases between them. The CDR3 nucleotides are TGTGCCAGCATACCTGTCTGGTCCTACGAGCAGTACTTC. This encodes CASIPVWSYEQYF.

The rearrangement links TRBV19 to TRBJ2-4, with a weak D call TRBD1 (6 bases). Looked up from germline, CDR1 is LNHDA and CDR2 is SQIVND (reference sequence). This CDR3 is built from 11 residues. Trimming pared 8 bases from V and 8 bases from J, leaving 10 bases between. The CDR3 nucleotides are TGTGCCAGTTCCGAGGGGGACATTCAGTACTTC. Amino acid sequence: CASSEGDIQYF.

V and J are TRBV6-1 and TRBJ2-1; D might be TRBD1 (5 bases). Germline assignment: CDR1 MNHNS and CDR2 SASEGT. The ends were cut back, 8 bases at V and 5 bases at J, with 13 bases in the middle. This CDR3 region has 13 residues. CDR3 protein: CASGGHLDNEQFF. The CDR3 region has the DNA TGTGCCAGCGGCGGACACCTCGACAATGAGCAGTTCTTC.

The chain is built from TRBV10-3 and TRBJ2-1; no definite D call. CDR3 length: 13 amino acids. With 6 bases removed from V and 6 bases from J, the gap between germline ends came to 12 bases. Germline V gene sequence: CDR1 ENHRY, CDR2 SYGVKD. CDR3 nucleotide sequence: TGTGCCATCAGGCAAGAGGCCATCAATGAGCAGTTCTTC. It specifies CAIRQEAINEQFF.

The chain is built from TRBV7-2 and TRBJ2-7, with 8 bases fitting TRBD2. V trimming: 4 bases; J trimming: 4 bases; junction bases outside the gene matches: 9. This CDR3 has 15 amino acids. Germline V lookup: CDR1 SGHTA, CDR2 FQGNSA. Here the CDR3 DNA reads TGTGCCAGCAGCTCCCTGGGTAGCGGGGAATACGAGCAGTACTTC. Translating it yields CASSSLGSGEYEQYF.

The chain uses TRBV7-2 and TRBJ2-5, with 7 nucleotides matching TRBD2. Germline values: CDR1 SGHTA, CDR2 FQGNSA. V was pared by 0 bases and J by 1 base, with 5 bases of the junction left unmatched. The CDR3 is 16 amino acids. The CDR3 coding sequence is TGTGCCAGCAGCTTAGCCGTGTGGGGGGGCCAAGAGACCCAGTACTTC. This encodes CASSLAVWGGQETQYF.

V usage is TRBV4-2 and J usage is TRBJ2-5; 15 bases match TRBD2. Per the germline V gene, CDR1 is LGHNA and CDR2 is YNFKEQ. V was clipped by 1 base and J by 8 bases; unmatched bases: 17. The CDR3 extends over 20 amino acids. Here the CDR3 DNA reads TGTGCCAGCAGCCAAGGAGGCGGACTAGCGGGGGGGGACTCCAGGGCAACCCAGTACTTC. Amino acids: CASSQGGGLAGGDSRATQYF.

V gene TRBV9 combines with J gene TRBJ1-4; D remains ambiguous. CDR3 size: 13 residues. The germline V gene encodes CDR1 SGDLS and CDR2 YYNGEE. Trimming shortened V by 4 bases and J by 7 bases, and 11 bases separated the two germline ends. In nucleotides, the CDR3 is TGTGCCAGCAGCACTCGGACGAGTGAAAAACTGTTTTTT. This codes for CASSTRTSEKLFF.